The 30 T cell receptor beta chains reported below all come from one sample, sequenced in a study of cytomegalovirus exposure and HLA in healthy donors. PCR involved 60 Vbeta and 13 Jbeta primers. TCRdb keeps only in-frame clones here, not all; method: immunoSEQ multiplex PCR. The sample consists of over 100,000 clones, under 85% of them appearing once. The specimen was PBMCs. These receptors came from a male donor in good health and CMV-seropositive.

This chain uses TRBV7-9 with TRBJ2-1, with TRBD2 matching 10 bases. Looked up from germline, CDR1 is SEHNR and CDR2 is FQNEAQ (reference sequence). The CDR3 contains 19 residues. V shed 2 bases, J shed 7 bases, and the junction held 17 bases outside the gene matches. The CDR3 sequence is CASSLTGATSGAPRNEQFF. CDR3 nucleotide sequence: TGTGCCAGCAGCTTAACAGGGGCAACTAGCGGGGCCCCTAGGAATGAGCAGTTCTTC.

The chain joins TRBV2 to TRBJ1-5; 7 nucleotides agree with TRBD1. This CDR3 has 13 amino acids. Germline V gene data show CDR1 as SNHLY and CDR2 as FYNNEI. J gave up 2 bases and V 10 bases, and 5 bases lay outside the gene matches. The CDR3 nucleotides are TGTGCCACAGGGGGAATTGGCAATCAGCCCCAGCATTTT. Translating it yields CATGGIGNQPQHF.

Comments on this clone: An end of the junction differs from the germline gene, which may be a read error. J is TRBJ2-2 and V is TRBV25-1; D is perhaps TRBD2 (7 bases). The CDR3 spans 15 residues. Germline CDR1 reads MGHDK; CDR2 reads SYGVNS. CDR3 in amino acids: CAGSESRGAAGELFF. The CDR3 nucleotides read TGTGCCGGCAGTGAGAGTCGGGGGGCGGCCGGGGAGCTGTTTTTT.

The chain has TRBV19 and TRBJ1-5, with D perhaps TRBD1 (6 bases). Germline V gene sequence: CDR1 LNHDA, CDR2 SQIVND (reference sequence). V was pared by 5 bases and J by 7 bases, with 15 bases between. CDR3 length: 14 amino acids. CDR3 coding DNA: TGTGCCAGTAGTTCCCAGGGGTTGGAGCAGCCCCAGCATTTT. This codes for CASSSQGLEQPQHF.

This clone was seen only once. The chain links TRBV5-1 to TRBJ2-7; 14 bases are a match to TRBD2. CDR3 length: 17 amino acids. Germline V lookup: CDR1 SGHRS, CDR2 YFSETQ. Germline trimming cut 3 bases from V and 5 bases from J; bases unmatched to any gene: 10. The CDR3 DNA reads as TGCGCCAGCAGCTCTCGACTAGCGGGAGGGCCCACCGACGAGCAGTACTTC. Its translation is CASSSRLAGGPTDEQYF.

This clone was seen once. The rearrangement uses TRBV7-9 and TRBJ2-3; D not certain. This CDR3 spans 16 amino acids. Trimming cost V 4 bases and J 0 bases, with 14 bases left between them. CDR1 SEHNR and CDR2 FQNEAQ come from the germline V gene (reference sequence). The CDR3 bases are TGTGCCAGCAGCTCCATTCGAGTCGCGAGCACAGATACGCAGTATTTT. Translated: CASSSIRVASTDTQYF. The whole variable domain, remainder taken from reference TRBV7-9 and TRBJ2-3, is DTGVSQNPRHKITKRGQNVTFRCDPISEHNRLYWYRQTLGQGPEFLTYFQNEAQLEKSRLLSDRFSAERPKGSFSTLEIQRTEQGDSAMYLCASSSIRVASTDTQYFGPGTRLTVL.

J is TRBJ2-5 and V is TRBV2, with 12 bases matching TRBD2. The CDR3 covers 17 residues. V shed 6 bases, J shed 3 bases, and the junction held 11 bases outside the gene matches. CDR1 is SNHLY, CDR2 FYNNEI, per germline. This CDR3 reads CASRWTSGAYDKETQYF. The CDR3 DNA is TGTGCCAGCAGATGGACTAGCGGGGCTTATGACAAAGAGACCCAGTACTTC. The whole variable domain, filled in from reference TRBV2 and TRBJ2-5, reads EPEVTQTPSHQVTQMGQEVILRCVPISNHLYFYWYRQILGQKVEFLVSFYNNEISEKSEIFDDQFSVERPDGSNFTLKIRSTKLEDSAMYFCASRWTSGAYDKETQYFGPGTRLLVL.

J is TRBJ2-7 and V is TRBV9, with a possible D match to TRBD1 (5 bases). Trimming removed 4 bases from V and 0 bases from J, with 8 bases in between. CDR3 length equals 13 residues. CDR1 is SGDLS, CDR2 YYNGEE, per germline. This CDR3 reads CASSTGASYEQYF. The CDR3 bases are TGTGCCAGCAGCACAGGCGCCTCCTACGAGCAGTACTTC.

The chain is built from TRBV6-5 and TRBJ2-3, with 8 bases fitting TRBD2. The V gene end was trimmed by 2 bases and the J gene end by 1 base; junction bases not matched to a gene: 5. This CDR3 is built from 16 residues. The germline CDR1 and CDR2 sequences are MNHEY and SVGAGI. Here the CDR3 DNA reads TGTGCCAGCAGTTACAGGCTAGCGGGTGGCACAGATACGCAGTATTTT. It is translated as CASSYRLAGGTDTQYF.

The chain links TRBV5-1 to TRBJ1-1; 8 bases line up with TRBD1. This CDR3 has 15 amino acids. V dropped 2 bases and J dropped 1; count of bases not matched to a gene: 4. Germline loops: CDR1 SGHRS, CDR2 YFSETQ. This CDR3 reads CASSFPDRANTEAFF. The CDR3 bases are TGCGCCAGCAGCTTCCCGGACAGGGCGAACACTGAAGCTTTCTTT.

The chain carries TRBV28 and TRBJ2-3, with D unclear. The V end was cut by 9 bases, the J end by 0 bases, with 4 bases between. Germline CDR1 and CDR2: MDHEN and SYDVKM. The CDR3 has 11 amino acids. The CDR3: CASRSTDTQYF. In nucleotides, the CDR3 is TGTGCCAGTCGGAGCACAGATACGCAGTATTTT.

The CDR3 reads CASNGQGWTEAFF. CDR3 bases: TGTGCCAGCAATGGACAGGGGTGGACTGAAGCTTTCTTT. J is TRBJ1-1 and V is TRBV6-1; 9 nucleotides align to TRBD1. The CDR3 spans 13 residues. The germline V gene encodes CDR1 MNHNS and CDR2 SASEGT. V lost 7 bases, J lost 5 bases, and 5 bases stayed unmatched.

V usage is TRBV6-6 and J usage is TRBJ2-3; 8 nucleotides agree with TRBD2. Trimming at V came to 4 bases and at J to 10 bases, leaving 10 bases not matched to a gene. This CDR3 has 14 amino acids. Per the germline V gene, CDR1 is MNHNY and CDR2 is SVGAGI (reference sequence). The CDR3 coding sequence is TGTGCCAGCAGTTTTAGCGGGGCCACCTGGGCGCAGTATTTT. Encoded protein: CASSFSGATWAQYF.

This clone was seen a few times. V gene TRBV5-4 combines with J gene TRBJ2-1; 8 nucleotides match TRBD2. The V segment lost 0 bases and the J segment 7 bases; nucleotides outside the gene matches: 9. Germline V gene lookup returns CDR1 SGHNT and CDR2 YYREEE (reference sequence). This CDR3 is built from 16 residues. CDR3 sequence (DNA): TGTGCCAGCAGCTTGGTCGGGAGGGCCCGGGGAAATGAGCAGTTCTTC. This translates into CASSLVGRARGNEQFF. The whole variable domain, remainder taken from reference TRBV5-4 and TRBJ2-1, is ETGVTQSPTHLIKTRGQQVTLRCSSQSGHNTVSWYQQALGQGPQFIFQYYREEENGRGNFPPRFSGLQFPNYSSELNVNALELDDSALYLCASSLVGRARGNEQFFGPGTRLTVL.

The J gene is TRBJ1-6, the V gene TRBV27, with a tentative D call TRBD1 (5 bases). With 3 bases removed from V and 9 bases from J, the gap between germline ends came to 12 bases. Germline loops: CDR1 MNHEY, CDR2 SMNVEV (reference sequence). This CDR3 region has 14 residues. CDR3 nucleotide sequence: TGTGCCAGCAGTTTCCCAGGGCTAGGTTCACCCCTCCACTTT. Its translation: CASSFPGLGSPLHF.

The V and J genes are TRBV27 and TRBJ1-1, with unresolved D. Germline values: CDR1 MNHEY, CDR2 SMNVEV (reference sequence). The CDR3 totals 13 residues. Trimming shortened V by 5 bases and J by 1 base, and 8 bases separated the two germline ends. CDR3 loop: CASSPGGNTEAFF. CDR3 nucleotide sequence: TGTGCCAGCAGTCCTGGAGGGAACACTGAAGCTTTCTTT.

The chain has TRBV5-6 and TRBJ1-1; 8 positions agree with TRBD1. The V gene end was trimmed by 2 bases and the J gene end by 4 bases; junction bases not matched to a gene: 4. CDR1 is SGHDT and CDR2 is YYEEEE in the germline V gene. This CDR3 region has 14 residues. The CDR3 coding sequence is TGTGCCAGCAGCTTCGGACAGGGCCCCACTGAAGCTTTCTTT. Its protein is CASSFGQGPTEAFF.

This clone has only a few counts. The V and J genes are TRBV10-3 and TRBJ1-5; 12 bases agree with TRBD1. The V gene end was trimmed by 6 bases and the J gene end by 6 bases; junction bases not matched to a gene: 9. This CDR3 is 16 amino acids long. Germline lookup yields CDR1 ENHRY and CDR2 SYGVKD. The CDR3 region has the DNA TGTGCCATCAGCCCGGGACAGGGGGCTTGGGGTCAGCCCCAGCATTTT. Translation gives CAISPGQGAWGQPQHF.

The V gene is TRBV21-1, the J gene TRBJ2-7; TRBD2 is taken as the D call from the table, unchecked against the DNA. TRBV21-1 is designated a pseudogene. This CDR3 has 14 residues. The chain's CDR3 is CASSPRVGSHEQYF. The CDR3 coding sequence is TGTGCCAGCAGTCCGAGGGTCGGATCCCACGAGCAGTACTTC.

V and J are TRBV30 and TRBJ2-2, with 8 positions matching TRBD1. J gave up 2 bases and V 0 bases, and 8 bases lay outside the gene matches. CDR1 GTSNPN and CDR2 SVGIG come from the germline V gene (reference sequence). The CDR3 loop spans 17 amino acids. The CDR3, as DNA: TGTGCCTGGAGTGTTAAAACAGGGGGATTTAACACCGGGGAGCTGTTTTTT. Translating it yields CAWSVKTGGFNTGELFF.

The chain couples TRBV5-1 to TRBJ1-1, with a possible D match to TRBD1 (6 bases). This CDR3 spans 14 amino acids. Trimming stripped 4 bases from V and 1 base from J, with 11 bases between. Looked up from germline, CDR1 is SGHRS and CDR2 is YFSETQ. CDR3 in DNA: TGCGCCAGCAGCGGTCAAGGGGGGAACACTGAAGCTTTCTTT. Amino acid sequence: CASSGQGGNTEAFF.

This chain joins TRBV5-1 and TRBJ2-7, with a possible D match to TRBD2 (5 bases). This CDR3 is 16 amino acids long. Per the germline V gene, CDR1 is SGHRS and CDR2 is YFSETQ. The ends were cut back, 0 bases at V and 0 bases at J, with 13 bases in the middle. This CDR3 is CASSLEAATTSYEQYF. CDR3 nucleotide sequence: TGCGCCAGCAGCTTGGAGGCAGCGACTACCTCCTACGAGCAGTACTTC.

The rearrangement links TRBV27 to TRBJ1-2; no definite D call. Looked up from germline, CDR1 is MNHEY and CDR2 is SMNVEV (reference sequence). The V gene lost 5 bases and the J gene lost 3 bases, with 10 bases spanning the gap. This CDR3 has 13 amino acids. CDR3 protein: CASSPTTHYGYTF. Written as DNA, the CDR3 is TGTGCCAGCAGTCCCACAACCCACTATGGCTACACCTTC.

The rearrangement uses TRBV27 and TRBJ2-3, with D perhaps TRBD1 (6 bases). The V end was cut by 3 bases, the J end by 4 bases, with 23 bases between. Looked up from germline, CDR1 is MNHEY and CDR2 is SMNVEV (reference sequence). This CDR3 is 18 amino acids long. The CDR3, as DNA: TGTGCCAGCAGTTTCCTCGGCACTCAGGGGAGAAAAGCAGATACGCAGTATTTT. As protein: CASSFLGTQGRKADTQYF.

J is TRBJ2-3 and V is TRBV7-3, with D possibly TRBD2 on 6 matching bases. V lost 2 bases and J 1 base, leaving 19 bases between the germline ends. The V gene's germline CDR1 is SGHTA and CDR2 FQGTGA. CDR3 size: 18 residues. CDR3 region: CASSLERRGVGRTDTQYF. Here the CDR3 DNA reads TGTGCCAGCAGCTTAGAACGCCGCGGGGTCGGCCGCACAGATACGCAGTATTTT. Full variable domain (remainder filled in from reference TRBV7-3 and TRBJ2-3): GAGVSQTPSNKVTEKGKYVELRCDPISGHTALYWYRQSLGQGPEFLIYFQGTGAADDSGLPNDRFFAVRPEGSVSTLKIQRTERGDSAVYLCASSLERRGVGRTDTQYFGPGTRLTVL.

The J gene is TRBJ2-2, the V gene TRBV5-4, with 8 bases lining up with TRBD2. This CDR3 is built from 15 residues. The germline V gene encodes CDR1 SGHNT and CDR2 YYREEE (reference sequence). V lost 9 bases and J lost 5; bases outside the gene matches: 12. The CDR3 DNA reads as TGTGCCACCGCGGGGGGCCGGGGAGGTACCGGGGAGCTGTTTTTT. This codes for CATAGGRGGTGELFF.

This chain links TRBV7-2 with TRBJ2-7; possibly TRBD2 for D (7 bases). The CDR3 consists of 15 residues. Between the trimmed V and J ends, which lost 1 base and 4 bases, there was a span of 14 bases. The germline V gene has CDR1 SGHTA and CDR2 FQGNSA. In nucleotides, the CDR3 is TGTGCCAGCAGCTTAGATCCGGGGGGCGGGTACGAGCAGTACTTC. Translated: CASSLDPGGGYEQYF.

This rearrangement joins TRBV6-1 to TRBJ2-7; D gene uncertain. Germline V CDR1 and CDR2: MNHNS, SASEGT. Deletions cut 3 bases from V and 4 bases from J, with 4 bases between. The CDR3 is 11 amino acids. CDR3 coding DNA: TGTGCCAGCAGTGATAGTTACGAGCAGTACTTC. It is translated as CASSDSYEQYF.

This rearrangement joins TRBV29-1 to TRBJ1-3, with a weak D call TRBD1 (6 bases). The CDR3 is 11 residues long. Germline CDR1 SQVTM, CDR2 ANQGSEA. Trimming took 7 bases from V and 2 from J, leaving 6 bases between them. CDR3 in DNA: TGCAGCGCAGGGGCTGGAAACACCATATATTTT. Amino acid sequence: CSAGAGNTIYF.

V and J are TRBV16 and TRBJ1-1; D is possibly TRBD1 (6 bases). Germline CDR1 KGHSY, CDR2 FQNENV. CDR3 length: 14 amino acids. Trimming took off 0 bases at V and 3 bases at J, with 8 bases between the two ends. In DNA, the CDR3 is TGTGCCAGCAGCCAATCGACAGGCTACACTGAAGCTTTCTTT. Protein sequence: CASSQSTGYTEAFF. The full variable domain, with the rest looked up from reference TRBV16 and TRBJ1-1, is GEEVAQTPKHLVRGEGQKAKLYCAPIKGHSYVFWYQQVLKNEFKFLISFQNENVFDETGMPKERFSAKCLPNSPCSLEIQATKLEDSAVYFCASSQSTGYTEAFFGQGTRLTVV.